One TCR beta chain is described in this entry. It lacks a known antigen. Base quality data are lacking; no much larger clone is found one base away. The method behind the library was the immunoSEQ multiplex PCR assay. TCRdb's version of the immuneACCESS table is confined to in-frame rearrangements and falls short of the full clone set. An unresolved V gene accounts for under half of the shortfall where checked; the remainder is of unknown origin. Present in this sample are tens of thousands of clones, 85% to 95% of which were seen just once. About 0.56% of the sample rests with the top ten. This sample was taken from a study of T cell changes during pregnancy in multiple sclerosis (dated by TCRdb to the late 2010s). Regarding the complete study: Changes in the T cell repertoire over the course of pregnancy were examined in this study in women with multiple sclerosis.

The CDR3 has 18 amino acids, counting the end cysteine and phenylalanine. Of all the DNA, just the CDR3 is kept, 54 bases in frame from base 1. CDR1 and CDR2 (KGHSH, LQKENI) derive from the germline V gene. The V end gives up 3 bases and the J end 1 base, leaving 14 bases in the junction not matched to a gene. The source material was CD4+ T cells from peripheral blood mononuclear cells, sampled in the second trimester of pregnancy. This TCR was sampled from a female donor with multiple sclerosis, enrolled in a pregnancy study. Rearrangement joined TRBV18 to TRBJ1-1; 7 central bases correspond to TRBD1. The bases are TGTGCCAGCTCACCCCTGGAGGGGGCGCTTAACGGGAACACTGAAGCTTTCTTT. This is translated as CASSPLEGALNGNTEAFF.